Listed below are T cell receptor beta chains from one sample, sequenced in a study of blood T cell repertoires in COVID-19. TCRdb keeps only in-frame clones here, not all; method: immunoSEQ multiplex PCR. The table lists 130,000 to 150,000 clones, roughly 86% of them singletons. Sequences were obtained from peripheral blood. All receptors derive from a woman aged 45 to 65 with acute or convalescent COVID-19. The CDR3 runs from the conserved cysteine through the conserved F or W.

v_call,j_call,cdr3_aa
TRBV5-4,TRBJ2-7,CASSFEGGAEQYF
TRBV7-2,TRBJ1-2,CASSPTGQGVYGYTF
TRBV4-1,TRBJ2-7,CASSQEGGTGDFSYEQYF
TRBV19,TRBJ1-1,CASSPRQVMRGTEAFF
TRBV11-2,TRBJ2-1,CASSLELAVNEQFF
TRBV27,TRBJ2-7,CASSLKGTSYEQYF
TRBV9,TRBJ2-7,CASGVSKGTFFGEQYF
TRBV10-1,TRBJ1-3,CASMVRSGFGNTIYF
TRBV6-5,TRBJ1-6,CASRRTEHSNSPLHF
TRBV5-1,TRBJ1-2,CASGLHNRGELGYTF
TRBV7-3,TRBJ2-3,CASSLGIGDTQYF
TRBV5-1,TRBJ1-2,CASSLPGGYGYTF
TRBV13,TRBJ1-1,CASSPGQGYTEAFF
TRBV7-9,TRBJ2-3,CASSSRGDYTDTQYF
TRBV23-1,TRBJ2-7,CASSGRTAGTRPRFEQYF
TRBV28,TRBJ2-7,CASSLGGPYEQYF
TRBV11-3,TRBJ2-7,CASSAGQGVYYEQYF
TRBV5-4,TRBJ2-1,CASSLGGRASNEQFF
TRBV3-1/TRBV3-2,TRBJ1-1,CASSRTGGRTEAFF
TRBV13,TRBJ2-7,CASSFSGGSYEQYF
TRBV19,TRBJ1-4,CASSIGGGGNEKLFF
TRBV29-1,TRBJ1-1,CSVEKIRETEAFF
TRBV5-1,TRBJ2-6,CASSLTGIGANVLTF
TRBV19,TRBJ2-7,CASSRGLASYEQYF
TRBV9,TRBJ2-2,CASSAIGRAGELFF
TRBV29-1,TRBJ1-1,CSAAGLAPNTEAFF
TRBV7-8,TRBJ1-1,CASSSRGRRTEAFF
TRBV12-3/TRBV12-4,TRBJ1-2,CASSQGRILGYTF
TRBV5-5,TRBJ1-1,CASSTTGQLNTEAFF
TRBV7-2,TRBJ2-7,CASSFEGLAVSYEQYF